These 32 T cell receptor beta chains were sequenced from one sample in a study of T cell responses to AZD1222 COVID-19 vaccine. Assay used: immunoSEQ multiplex PCR; TCRdb lists only in-frame clones, some missing. Here the sample spans under 200,000 clones, roughly 92% being singletons. Source: peripheral blood, taken on day 0 of AZD1222 vaccination. The receptor source for this set is an adult in good health.

The chain couples TRBV7-3 to TRBJ2-3; no firm D call. V gave up 2 bases and J gave up 6 bases, with 9 bases separating them. Germline assignment: CDR1 SGHTA and CDR2 FQGTGA. This CDR3 has 13 residues. The chain's CDR3 is CASSLAVRDTQYF. Written as DNA, the CDR3 is TGTGCCAGCAGCTTAGCGGTCCGGGATACGCAGTATTTT.

This clone was seen once. The gene calls are TRBV25-1 and TRBJ1-4; D not resolved. Germline V gives CDR1 MGHDK, CDR2 SYGVNS. The CDR3 runs to 13 residues. Trimming removed 8 bases at V and 0 bases at J, with 7 bases between. CDR3 coding DNA: TGTGCCAGCCATAGGGCAACTAATGAAAAACTGTTTTTT. As protein: CASHRATNEKLFF.

The chain is built from TRBV28 and TRBJ1-5; the D is unclear. Trimming left V 5 bases short and J 3 bases short, with 8 bases between. The CDR3 totals 13 residues. The germline gives CDR1 MDHEN, CDR2 SYDVKM. CDR3 region: CASSGRNNQPQHF. The DNA for the CDR3 is TGTGCCAGCAGTGGACGGAACAATCAGCCCCAGCATTTT.

The genes are TRBV5-4 and TRBJ1-2, with a possible D match to TRBD1 (6 bases). This CDR3 spans 16 amino acids. With 9 bases removed from V and 7 bases from J, the gap between germline ends came to 28 bases. The germline gives CDR1 SGHNT, CDR2 YYREEE (reference sequence). CDR3: CATWTSLRGGLGGYTF. DNA for the CDR3: TGTGCCACCTGGACTTCACTTAGGGGGGGTCTAGGTGGCTACACCTTC.

The J gene is TRBJ1-3, the V gene TRBV18; unclear D gene. The ends were cut back, 1 base at V and 6 bases at J, with 10 bases in the middle. The CDR3 contains 14 residues. Germline-derived CDR1 and CDR2 are KGHSH and LQKENI. The CDR3 here is CASSPQPAPNTIYF. In DNA, the CDR3 is TGTGCCAGCTCACCACAGCCAGCTCCAAACACCATATATTTT.

V usage is TRBV5-1 and J usage is TRBJ1-1, with unresolved D. Germline assignment: CDR1 SGHRS and CDR2 YFSETQ. Trimming removed 1 base at V and 4 bases at J, with 11 bases between. This CDR3 spans 14 amino acids. Here the CDR3 reads CASSLSSVFTEAFF. The CDR3 DNA sequence: TGCGCCAGCAGCTTGAGTAGTGTTTTCACTGAAGCTTTCTTT.

The chain employs TRBV30 and TRBJ2-2; no clear D gene. The V and J ends lost 4 bases and 6 bases respectively, with 18 bases between them. Germline lookup yields CDR1 GTSNPN and CDR2 SVGIG (reference sequence). The CDR3 is 15 residues long. The CDR3 DNA follows: TGTGCCTGGATGCGACCCCCGGGTGGGGCCGGGGAGCTGTTTTTT. Its translation is CAWMRPPGGAGELFF.

J is TRBJ1-1 and V is TRBV3-1 (or the pseudogene TRBV3-2); the D is unclear. The CDR3 extends over 13 amino acids. The ends were cut back, 0 bases at V and 7 bases at J, with 9 bases in the middle. The germline gives CDR1 LGHDT, CDR2 YNNKEL (reference sequence). The CDR3 here is CASSQETAHEAFF. The CDR3 region has the DNA TGTGCCAGCAGCCAAGAAACAGCCCATGAAGCTTTCTTT.

V is TRBV9 and J is TRBJ1-4, with unresolved D. This CDR3 is 14 amino acids long. Germline CDR1 is SGDLS and CDR2 is YYNGEE. Deletions cut 1 base from V and 8 bases from J, with 12 bases between. The CDR3 sequence is CASSVSTSPEKLFF. In DNA, the CDR3 is TGTGCCAGCAGCGTATCTACCAGCCCCGAAAAACTGTTTTTT.

This rearrangement joins TRBV5-1 to TRBJ1-2; the D gene is possibly TRBD1 (5 bases). The CDR3 has 14 residues. Trimming removed 4 bases from V and 7 bases from J, with 17 bases in between. Germline V gene lookup returns CDR1 SGHRS and CDR2 YFSETQ. The CDR3 nucleotides are TGCGCCAGCAGCCAAGACAGATCCTATTTTGGCTACACCTTC. Amino acid sequence: CASSQDRSYFGYTF.

This clone turned up a few times. The rearrangement links TRBV7-9 to TRBJ1-5, with a tentative D call TRBD1 (5 bases). The V gene's germline CDR1 is SEHNR and CDR2 FQNEAQ (reference sequence). With 5 bases removed from V and 7 bases from J, the gap between germline ends came to 12 bases. This CDR3 is built from 13 residues. This CDR3 is CASSPPTGQPQHF. CDR3 DNA: TGTGCCAGCAGCCCCCCAACAGGCCAGCCCCAGCATTTT.

This clone was seen just once. The V gene is TRBV5-6, the J gene TRBJ1-1; D unresolved. V was shortened by 1 base and J by 3 bases, with 10 bases between the two germline ends. Germline loops: CDR1 SGHDT, CDR2 YYEEEE. CDR3 size: 14 residues. For the CDR3, the DNA is TGTGCCAGCAGCTTGATTAACACAGACACTGAAGCTTTCTTT. Its translation: CASSLINTDTEAFF.

In this sample, this clone turned up once. The rearrangement links TRBV2 to TRBJ1-2, with D maybe TRBD1 (5 bases). Germline V gene sequence: CDR1 SNHLY, CDR2 FYNNEI. The CDR3 spans 14 residues. The V and J ends lost 5 bases and 4 bases respectively, with 14 bases between them. The CDR3 nucleotides read TGTGCCAGCAGTCCAACAGGTACCATCTATGGCTACACCTTC. Protein: CASSPTGTIYGYTF.

The chain has TRBV6-4 and TRBJ2-3; 13 bases agree with TRBD2. The length of the CDR3 is 13 residues. Germline CDR1 is MRHNA and CDR2 is SNTAGT. Germline trimming cut 8 bases from V and 10 bases from J; bases unmatched to any gene: 6. Here the CDR3 reads CASATSGGASQYF. DNA of the CDR3: TGTGCCAGCGCCACTAGCGGGGGGGCTTCGCAGTATTTT.

The gene calls are TRBV6-5 and TRBJ2-3; 8 bases are a match to TRBD2. The CDR3 loop spans 13 amino acids. Per germline, CDR1 MNHEY and CDR2 SVGAGI. The junction had 6 bases not matched to a gene; V was cut back by 10 bases and J by 3 bases. CDR3 in amino acids: CATAGGPTDTQYF. CDR3 DNA sequence: TGTGCCACCGCGGGGGGCCCTACAGATACGCAGTATTTT.

V gene TRBV14 combines with J gene TRBJ1-4; D gene uncertain. Germline CDR1 reads SGHDN; CDR2 reads FVKESK. Trimming took 1 base from V and 3 from J, leaving 9 bases between them. The CDR3 totals 15 residues. The CDR3 is CASSQGRVANEKLFF. Written as DNA, the CDR3 is TGTGCCAGCAGCCAAGGGAGGGTAGCTAATGAAAAACTGTTTTTT. The full variable domain, in which reference TRBV14 and TRBJ1-4 provide the parts outside the CDR3, is EAGVTQFPSHSVIEKGQTVTLRCDPISGHDNLYWYRRVMGKEIKFLLHFVKESKQDESGMPNNRFLAERTGGTYSTLKVQPAELEDSGVYFCASSQGRVANEKLFFGSGTQLSVL.

V and J are TRBV5-3 and TRBJ2-3; no clear D gene. TRBV5-3 is sorted into the ORF group, with uncertain function. V lost 3 bases and J lost 0, with 14 bases in between. The CDR3 runs 16 residues. For the CDR3, the DNA is TGTGCCAGAAGCTACCACTTTCGAACTAGCACAGATACGCAGTATTTT. This sequence encodes CARSYHFRTSTDTQYF.

Here the CDR3 DNA reads TGTGCCACCAGCAGAGATGATCTGAGGACTGAAGCTTTCTTT. Its translation: CATSRDDLRTEAFF. The chain has TRBV15 and TRBJ1-1; no reliable D call. Trimming cost V 0 bases and J 5 bases, with 10 bases left between them. The CDR3 loop spans 14 amino acids. The germline V gene encodes CDR1 LNHNV and CDR2 YYDKDF (reference sequence).

J is TRBJ2-3 and V is TRBV7-9; D is unclear. V was shortened by 4 bases and J by 6 bases, with 11 bases between the two germline ends. Germline-derived CDR1 and CDR2 are SEHNR and FQNEAQ (reference sequence). This CDR3 comprises 13 residues. This chain's CDR3 is CASSSRGVDTQYF. CDR3 nucleotides: TGTGCCAGCAGCTCACGCGGTGTCGATACGCAGTATTTT.

Comments on this clone: The same CDR3 also results from other DNA sequences found in this sample. The rearrangement uses TRBV5-1 and TRBJ2-5; D is undetermined. Trimming stripped 1 base from V and 1 base from J, with 8 bases between. CDR1 and CDR2 (germline): SGHRS, YFSETQ. The CDR3 totals 14 residues. The CDR3 is CASSLSDSQETQYF. CDR3 DNA: TGCGCCAGCAGCTTGAGTGATTCCCAAGAGACCCAGTACTTC.

The chain uses TRBV3-1 (or the pseudogene TRBV3-2) and TRBJ2-7; maybe TRBD1 (5 bases). This CDR3 is 15 amino acids long. Germline CDR1 and CDR2: LGHDT and YNNKEL (reference sequence). Trimming shortened V by 4 bases and J by 4 bases, and 17 bases separated the two germline ends. The CDR3: CASSRLPDNSYEQYF. The CDR3 coding sequence is TGTGCCAGCAGCCGCCTACCGGACAATTCTTACGAGCAGTACTTC.

The V gene is TRBV24-1, the J gene TRBJ1-1; tentatively, D is TRBD1 (5 bases). Trimming left V 9 bases short and J 1 base short, with 14 bases between. The CDR3 extends over 14 amino acids. Germline CDR1 and CDR2: KGHDR and SFDVKD. The CDR3 DNA reads as TGTGCCACCCGGGAGGGAGGGGAGAACACTGAAGCTTTCTTT. It codes for CATREGGENTEAFF.

The chain's CDR3 is CARSSRDRGSRSNQPQHF. CDR3 bases: TGTGCCAGAAGCTCGAGGGACAGGGGAAGTCGTAGCAATCAGCCCCAGCATTTT. This chain joins TRBV5-3 and TRBJ1-5; 10 positions agree with TRBD1. TRBV5-3 is identified as an open reading frame with a role that is uncertain. This CDR3 region has 18 residues. V shed 3 bases and J 0 bases; nucleotides not matched to a gene: 9.

The V and J genes are TRBV28 and TRBJ2-2; 9 nucleotides match TRBD1. The germline V gene has CDR1 MDHEN and CDR2 SYDVKM. The CDR3 consists of 11 residues. Unmatched junction bases numbered 1, after V lost 8 bases and J lost 9 bases. This CDR3 reads CASGTGRELFF. CDR3 in DNA: TGTGCCAGCGGGACAGGGCGGGAGCTGTTTTTT.

V usage is TRBV7-3 and J usage is TRBJ2-7, with 10 bases matching TRBD1. Germline assignment: CDR1 SGHTA and CDR2 FQGTGA. Trimming took 1 base from V and 1 from J; bases not matched to a gene: 13. This CDR3 spans 19 amino acids. CDR3 bases: TGTGCCAGCAGCTTAAAGGGACAGGGGAGTCGGGGGCTATCCTACGAGCAGTACTTC. Translating gives CASSLKGQGSRGLSYEQYF.

This clone was counted once. The gene calls are TRBV5-1 and TRBJ1-2; maybe TRBD1 (6 bases). CDR3 length equals 15 residues. V was pared by 4 bases and J by 4 bases, with 17 bases between. Germline lookup yields CDR1 SGHRS and CDR2 YFSETQ. The CDR3 DNA sequence: TGCGCCAGCAGCCAGGACCCAGGGGACTTCTATGGCTACACCTTC. This codes for CASSQDPGDFYGYTF. Using reference TRBV5-1 and TRBJ1-2 for the parts outside the CDR3, the full variable domain is KAGVTQTPRYLIKTRGQQVTLSCSPISGHRSVSWYQQTPGQGLQFLFEYFSETQRNKGNFPGRFSGRQFSNSRSEMNVSTLELGDSALYLCASSQDPGDFYGYTFGSGTRLTVV.

The chain recombines TRBV10-2 with TRBJ2-5; 11 bases are shared with TRBD2. The CDR3 totals 16 residues. With V trimmed by 8 bases and J by 0 bases, 8 bases remained unmatched. CDR1 WSHSY and CDR2 SAAADI come from the germline V gene. This CDR3 reads CASAPGLAVYQETQYF. The DNA for the CDR3 is TGCGCCAGCGCGCCGGGACTAGCGGTATACCAAGAGACCCAGTACTTC.

The chain employs TRBV5-1 and TRBJ2-4; D unresolved. This CDR3 is 14 amino acids long. V gave up 1 base and J gave up 0 bases, with 5 bases separating them. Germline CDR1 is SGHRS and CDR2 is YFSETQ. The DNA of the CDR3 is TGCGCCAGCAGCTTGACCCTAGCCAAAAACATTCAGTACTTC. It is translated as CASSLTLAKNIQYF.

V usage is TRBV7-2 and J usage is TRBJ1-3, with 8 bases matching TRBD1. V lost 5 bases and J lost 4; bases outside the gene matches: 7. Per germline, CDR1 SGHTA and CDR2 FQGNSA. The CDR3 loop spans 15 amino acids. In DNA form, the CDR3 reads TGTGCCAGCAGCCCCAGGGGGCGCGACGGAAACACCATATATTTT. It translates to CASSPRGRDGNTIYF.

The chain carries TRBV11-2 and TRBJ2-7; TRBD1 aligns across 11 bases. J was trimmed by 4 bases and V by 4 bases; bases with no gene match: 15. The germline CDR1 and CDR2 sequences are SGHAT and FQNNGV. The CDR3 has 18 amino acids. In DNA form, the CDR3 reads TGTGCCAGCAGCTCCATTAATAGGGACAGGGGGGTGGGGTACGAGCAGTACTTC. It specifies CASSSINRDRGVGYEQYF.

This clone was observed once. CDR3 loop: CASSSVGPGEAFF. CDR3 bases: TGTGCCAGCAGCTCGGTCGGCCCAGGGGAAGCTTTCTTT. This chain joins TRBV7-2 and TRBJ1-1; D might be TRBD1 (5 bases). This CDR3 contains 13 residues. Germline-derived CDR1 and CDR2 are SGHTA and FQGNSA. V lost 4 bases and J lost 8, with 14 bases in between.

Turning to this clone: Different DNA sequences within this sample yield the same CDR3. The gene calls are TRBV9 and TRBJ1-3; D may be TRBD1 (5 bases). The V end lost 0 bases, the J end lost 2 bases, and 6 bases lay between the germline ends. Germline CDR1 and CDR2: SGDLS and YYNGEE. This CDR3 contains 14 residues. The chain's CDR3 is CASSVGGAGNTIYF. DNA of the CDR3: TGTGCCAGCAGCGTAGGGGGGGCTGGAAACACCATATATTTT.